The 18 T cell receptor beta chains in this list originate from one sample, sequenced in a study of graft-versus-host responses after intestinal transplantation. Repertoires were generated with immunoSEQ multiplex PCR, while TCRdb's copy carries only in-frame clones and drops some. The sample lists about 54,000 clones; roughly nine tenths were seen once. The starting material was PBMCs, obtained nearly 670 days after intestinal transplant. These receptor sequences come from a human patient who received an intestinal transplant, so some T cells may come from the graft donor.

Comments on this clone: At one of its ends the junction is not consistent with the germline gene, which may arise from a read error. The genes are TRBV7-7 and TRBJ2-5; 7 nucleotides line up with TRBD2. CDR1 SSHAT and CDR2 FNYEAQ come from the germline V gene (reference sequence). The CDR3 is made up of 14 amino acids. The CDR3 nucleotides read TGTGCCAGCACCTTAGTTCCGGGGGGAGAGACCCAGTACTTC. Translation: CASTLVPGGETQYF.

This chain uses TRBV5-1 with TRBJ1-1; a weak D match, TRBD1 (5 bases). V dropped 4 bases and J dropped 0 bases, with 13 bases sitting between them. The germline V gene encodes CDR1 SGHRS and CDR2 YFSETQ. This CDR3 contains 15 residues. This chain's CDR3 is CASSELQGMNTEAFF. The CDR3 DNA reads TGCGCCAGCAGCGAACTTCAGGGAATGAACACTGAAGCTTTCTTT.

J is TRBJ2-3 and V is TRBV2; the match to TRBD2 covers 12 bases. CDR3 size: 15 residues. Germline lookup yields CDR1 SNHLY and CDR2 FYNNEI. V was clipped by 5 bases and J by 4 bases; unmatched bases: 4. CDR3 loop: CASSPSGGVADTQYF. The DNA of the CDR3 is TGTGCCAGCAGTCCTAGCGGGGGGGTGGCAGATACGCAGTATTTT.

The gene calls are TRBV4-1 and TRBJ2-7; 7 nucleotides line up with TRBD1. The CDR3 runs 15 residues. The germline gives CDR1 MGHRA, CDR2 YSYEKL. Trimming at V came to 0 bases and at J to 2 bases, leaving 4 bases not matched to a gene. The CDR3 nucleotides are TGCGCCAGCAGCCAAGAACAGGGGACAACCTACGAGCAGTACTTC. Translation gives CASSQEQGTTYEQYF.

The sample holds one count of this clone. The chain has TRBV7-3 and TRBJ1-2, with 7 bases matching TRBD1. The CDR3 sequence is 14 residues long. CDR1 and CDR2 (germline): SGHTA, FQGTGA. The J segment lost 8 bases and the V segment lost 1 base, leaving 7 bases of the junction unmatched. CDR3 nucleotide sequence: TGTGCCAGCAGCTTAATGTCGACAGGGAGAGGCTACACCTTC. It encodes CASSLMSTGRGYTF.

V usage is TRBV2 and J usage is TRBJ2-5; D might be TRBD1 or TRBD2, each matching 5 bases. The CDR3 length is 14 residues. Between the trimmed V and J ends, which lost 6 bases and 2 bases, there was a span of 13 bases. The germline CDR1 and CDR2 sequences are SNHLY and FYNNEI. The chain's CDR3 is CASRGPGRQETQYF. CDR3 DNA: TGTGCCAGCAGGGGACCGGGACGGCAAGAGACCCAGTACTTC.

V is TRBV18 and J is TRBJ1-3, with D possibly TRBD1 on 5 matching bases. The germline V gene has CDR1 KGHSH and CDR2 LQKENI. V was cut by 3 bases and J by 0 bases, with 15 bases left in between. The CDR3 contains 17 residues. CDR3 bases: TGTGCCAGCTCACCCCTTTCTACAGGCGTCTCTGGAAACACCATATATTTT. It encodes CASSPLSTGVSGNTIYF.

The chain couples TRBV5-8 to TRBJ2-7; 7 bases match TRBD1. There are 14 residues in the CDR3. J was trimmed by 2 bases and V by 6 bases; bases with no gene match: 8. Germline V gene lookup returns CDR1 SGHTS and CDR2 YDEGEE. In DNA, the CDR3 is TGTGCCAGCAAGATGGACAGGACAACCTACGAGCAGTACTTC. Its translation: CASKMDRTTYEQYF. Variable domain in full (rest from reference TRBV5-8 and TRBJ2-7): EAGVTQSPTHLIKTRGQQATLRCSPISGHTSVYWYQQALGLGLQFLLWYDEGEERNRGNFPPRFSGRQFPNYSSELNVNALELEDSALYLCASKMDRTTYEQYFGPGTRLTVT.

J is TRBJ2-7 and V is TRBV19, with 7 bases lining up with TRBD1. With V trimmed by 5 bases and J by 2 bases, 12 bases remained unmatched. The CDR3 extends over 16 amino acids. Germline V gene sequence: CDR1 LNHDA, CDR2 SQIVND (reference sequence). CDR3 loop: CASSPPGRTGTYEQYF. The CDR3 nucleotides read TGTGCCAGTAGTCCCCCTGGGCGGACAGGCACCTACGAGCAGTACTTC. Using reference TRBV19 and TRBJ2-7 for the parts outside the CDR3, the full variable domain is DGGITQSPKYLFRKEGQNVTLSCEQNLNHDAMYWYRQDPGQGLRLIYYSQIVNDFQKGDIAEGYSVSREKKESFPLTVTSAQKNPTAFYLCASSPPGRTGTYEQYFGPGTRLTVT.

As concerns this clone: Compared with germline, one end of the junction differs, possibly owing to a read error. The chain combines TRBV29-1 with TRBJ2-1, with 8 bases aligning to TRBD1. The CDR3 totals 15 residues. Germline loops: CDR1 SQVTM, CDR2 ANQGSEA. CDR3 loop: CSVDGEQGARDEQLF. Written as DNA, the CDR3 is TGCAGCGTTGATGGGGAGCAGGGGGCGCGTGATGAGCAGCTCTTC.

The V gene is TRBV5-1, the J gene TRBJ2-5, with D perhaps TRBD2 (7 bases). Germline V gene lookup returns CDR1 SGHRS and CDR2 YFSETQ. Trimming took 1 base from V and 7 from J, leaving 23 bases between them. The CDR3 covers 17 residues. The CDR3 loop is CASSLNRDYRTLGTQYF. CDR3 nucleotides: TGCGCCAGCAGCTTGAACAGGGACTATAGGACATTGGGGACCCAGTACTTC.

V usage is TRBV27 and J usage is TRBJ2-2, with TRBD1 matching 9 bases. There are 15 residues in the CDR3. From germline, CDR1 is MNHEY and CDR2 SMNVEV (reference sequence). V trimming: 5 bases; J trimming: 3 bases; junction bases outside the gene matches: 4. The CDR3 region is CASSGQGRDTGELFF. The CDR3 DNA reads as TGTGCCAGCAGTGGACAGGGGAGGGACACCGGGGAGCTGTTTTTT.

The chain carries TRBV6-4 and TRBJ1-1, with D unresolved. Trimming took off 5 bases at V and 1 base at J, with 11 bases between the two ends. The CDR3 spans 14 residues. CDR1 and CDR2 from the germline V gene are MRHNA and SNTAGT. The CDR3 DNA is TGTGCCAGCAGTCCCGGTGGACCGAACACTGAAGCTTTCTTT. It yields the protein CASSPGGPNTEAFF.

This chain links TRBV5-4 with TRBJ1-3; D gene ambiguous. Germline V CDR1 and CDR2: SGHNT, YYREEE (reference sequence). The CDR3 is 15 amino acids. Trimming pared 0 bases from V and 2 bases from J, leaving 9 bases between. The CDR3 DNA reads TGTGCCAGCAGCTTGGTCTCGGATACTGGAAACACCATATATTTT. This sequence encodes CASSLVSDTGNTIYF.

The chain combines TRBV6-6 with TRBJ2-7; TRBD2 matches at 8 bases. The CDR3 consists of 14 residues. Trimming at V came to 6 bases and at J to 5 bases, leaving 9 bases not matched to a gene. Per the germline V gene, CDR1 is MNHNY and CDR2 is SVGAGI (reference sequence). The CDR3 sequence: CASRSGGAGNEQYF. CDR3 DNA sequence: TGTGCCAGCAGATCCGGGGGGGCCGGGAACGAGCAGTACTTC.

The chain recombines TRBV7-9 with TRBJ1-4, with D maybe TRBD1 (5 bases). Trimming took 3 bases from V and 6 from J, leaving 14 bases between them. In germline, CDR1 is SEHNR, CDR2 FQNEAQ (reference sequence). This CDR3 is 15 amino acids long. The chain's CDR3 is CASSFAGVSHEKLFF. The CDR3 coding sequence is TGTGCCAGCAGCTTTGCGGGGGTATCACATGAAAAACTGTTTTTT.

The chain uses TRBV6-5 and TRBJ2-7, with D tentatively TRBD2 (6 bases). The CDR3 spans 13 residues. Germline V gene lookup returns CDR1 MNHEY and CDR2 SVGAGI. V was cut by 5 bases and J by 7 bases, with 15 bases left in between. CDR3 protein: CASSEMRGLEQYF. The CDR3 DNA sequence: TGTGCCAGCAGTGAGATGCGGGGATTAGAGCAGTACTTC.

This clone has just one count. This rearrangement joins TRBV6-1 to TRBJ1-2; no definite D call. Trimming removed 1 base from V and 2 bases from J, with 11 bases in between. Germline CDR1 and CDR2: MNHNS and SASEGT. The CDR3 length is 15 residues. In nucleotides, the CDR3 is TGTGCCAGCAGTGAAGGCTCAGGCGAGAACTATGGCTACACCTTC. Translating gives CASSEGSGENYGYTF.